Included here is one T cell receptor (beta chain) sequence, with context. This clone's antigen is unknown. No quality values exist for individual bases; no much larger clone is one base distant. This entry comes from a study of sequential checkpoint blockade in melanoma (dated by TCRdb to between 2018 and 2020). Study-wide context: Patients were randomized 1:1 to first-line nivolumab followed by ipilimumab (arm A) or ipilimumab followed by nivolumab (arm B). Maintenance nivolumab came after each of the two trial sequences. Broad study findings and their caveats: Larger, independent patient cohorts are needed to validate the response-prediction model that combines TCR metrics and mutation burden.

The treatment or condition label, read with the paper, signifies: randomized to nivolumab then ipilimumab (arm A) or the reverse (arm B). No trial patient had received prior DNA-damaging chemotherapy. On a FACS Aria II flow cytometer, live CD3+CD8+ cells that were negative for CD19 and CD56 were sorted from thawed PBMCs. Samples came from patients with melanoma in CheckMate 064, a randomized, open-label phase II trial of sequential checkpoint blockade. Leukapheresis was used to collect peripheral blood mononuclear cells, which were then purified with Ficoll-Paque and frozen in human serum with roughly 10% DMSO. Immediately after sorting, the purity of sorted blood CD3+CD8+ cells was verified to be >98%, after which DNA was extracted. Its CDR3 holds 14 amino acids, cysteine through phenylalanine. Only the CDR3 part of the read is kept: 42 bases, read in frame from the first base. The V and J ends are trimmed by 6 bases and 4 bases, leaving 13 bases between them. The germline V gene (reference sequence) provides CDR1 MNHEY and CDR2 SMNVEV.

TCRbeta CDR3 regions were immunosequenced from genomic DNA with the immunoSEQ Assay. Before high-throughput sequencing, genomic DNA was amplified using bias-controlled multiplex PCR. On the authors' methods: To quantify the absolute abundance of each unique TCRbeta CDR3 region, the sequences were collapsed and filtered. Clonality, defined as 1 minus Pielou's evenness, was calculated using only productive rearrangements. Clones with significantly greater frequencies in on-treatment versus baseline samples were identified using a previously published method. TCRdb limited this immuneACCESS table to in-frame rearrangements with V and J called. A share of clones is missing; checked studies link under half to unresolved V genes, and the rest is unexplained. V, J and clone size reflect that table, while D and trimming were determined from the DNA. The sample table holds some 10,000 clones, of which about 78% were seen once. Approximately 10% of the sample rests with the top ten.

The origin of this receptor is a human donor with melanoma. The input for sequencing was CD8+ T cells sorted from blood (inferred from file names), taken from a patient given nivolumab and ipilimumab in sequence. The sequence links TRBV27 to TRBJ1-5; the D gene identity is not certain. The CDR3 has the sequence CASSPFGLNQPQHF. The bases read TGTGCCAGCAGCCCTTTTGGCCTTAATCAGCCCCAGCATTTT.